This TCR beta chain was captured in a study of shared clonotypes between healthy human individuals. The study, taken as a whole, reports: Even with large depth, rarefaction showed that sorted-subset sequencing was incomplete. Generally, naive subsets came out with larger estimated richness than memory subsets.

Remarks on this clone: Antigen unknown.

The germline CDR1 and CDR2 sequences are MNHEY and SMNVEV (reference sequence). This CDR3 has 16 residues. V shed 5 bases, J shed 0 bases, and the junction held 4 bases outside the gene matches. The authors distributed each subset's genomic DNA evenly over several immunoSEQ plates. Libraries were prepared by immunoSEQ multiplex PCR; TCRdb keeps only in-frame clonotypes and omits some of them. Among millions of clones listed, over 85% were seen once. The chain links TRBV27 to TRBJ2-3; 11 nucleotides match TRBD2. The receptor was derived from a man younger than 35 in good health. The sequenced material came from naive CD4+ T cells sorted from blood. Subset noted: CD45RA+ positively selected. DNA of the CDR3: TGTGCCAGCAGTCCCAGACTAGCGGGGAGCACAGATACGCAGTATTTT. Amino acid sequence: CASSPRLAGSTDTQYF.